Listed here are 16 T cell receptor beta chains from one sample, sequenced in a study of CD8 T cells in ankylosing spondylitis. TCRdb reanalysed the 5' RACE reads using MiXCR and keeps one entry per CDR3 protein. This sample has 300,000 to 400,000 distinct CDR3 sequences; 14% to 15% occur once, and the top ten carry 1.1%. Sequencing used blood, either unsorted or a sorted T cell fraction (not recorded which). The receptors were gathered from a male donor with ankylosing spondylitis or in good health (not recorded which).

This clonotype has only a few counts. V is TRBV5-6 and J is TRBJ2-3, with D possibly TRBD1 on 7 matching bases. CDR3 size: 15 residues. Trimming removed 1 base from V and 5 bases from J, with 14 bases in between. Germline-derived CDR1 and CDR2 are SGHDT and YYEEEE. The CDR3 region has the DNA TGTGCCAGCAGCTTGCGGAGGGGGCATGGAGATACGCAGTATTTT. Protein sequence: CASSLRRGHGDTQYF.

The chain carries TRBV12-5 and TRBJ2-5; D gene unclear. The CDR3 has 17 residues. Trimming pared 0 bases from V and 6 bases from J, leaving 20 bases between. Germline CDR1 is LGHNT and CDR2 is FRNRAP. DNA of the CDR3: TGTGCTAGTGGTTTGGTTCTACCTGGTGGGATTGCGAAGACCCAGTACTTC. Protein product: CASGLVLPGGIAKTQYF.

The chain recombines TRBV20-1 with TRBJ2-3; D possibly uses TRBD1 or TRBD2 (6 bases each). There are 13 residues in the CDR3. Per germline, CDR1 DFQATT and CDR2 SNEGSKA (reference sequence). V gave up 6 bases and J gave up 14 bases, with 24 bases separating them. The CDR3 DNA is TGCAGTGCGGACAACCGGGGGCTTATGCGGCTGTATTTT. Translation: CSADNRGLMRLYF.

This chain links TRBV10-3 with TRBJ1-2, with D hard to call. CDR1 ENHRY and CDR2 SYGVKD come from the germline V gene. This CDR3 comprises 14 residues. Trimming left V 2 bases short and J 0 bases short, with 7 bases between. The CDR3 coding sequence is TGTGCCATCAGTGAGGGGAGATCTAACTATGGCTACACCTTC. Its translation is CAISEGRSNYGYTF.

This clonotype was recorded at least ten times. The V and J genes are TRBV12-3 or TRBV12-4 and TRBJ1-2, with 10 bases aligning to TRBD1. CDR3 size: 13 residues. V shed 8 bases, J shed 2 bases, and the junction held 2 bases outside the gene matches. The CDR3 region has the DNA TGTGCCAGCGGGGGACAGGGGAACTATGGCTACACCTTC. This translates into CASGGQGNYGYTF.

This clonotype was recorded a few times. The chain recombines TRBV27 with TRBJ1-2; 10 bases are a match to TRBD1. After removal of 5 bases from V and 6 bases from J, the junction contained 6 bases not matched to a gene. The germline CDR1 and CDR2 sequences are MNHEY and SMNVEV (reference sequence). This CDR3 is 14 amino acids long. The CDR3 sequence is CASSRTGTGDGYTF. CDR3 bases: TGTGCCAGCAGTCGAACCGGGACAGGGGATGGCTACACCTTC.

The chain uses TRBV9 and TRBJ2-2; 8 nucleotides match TRBD2. The V and J ends lost 6 bases and 9 bases, in that order; junction bases with no gene match: 10. There are 14 residues in the CDR3. The germline gives CDR1 SGDLS, CDR2 YYNGEE. The CDR3 sequence is CASTNPGGTRELFF. In nucleotides, the CDR3 is TGTGCCAGCACCAACCCGGGGGGGACCCGGGAGCTGTTTTTT.

The chain is built from TRBV20-1 and TRBJ2-7; TRBD2 agrees at 11 bases. The CDR3 has 14 amino acids. The germline CDR1 and CDR2 sequences are DFQATT and SNEGSKA (reference sequence). The V segment lost 2 bases and the J segment 5 bases; nucleotides outside the gene matches: 5. The CDR3, as DNA: TGCAGTGCTAGATATAGCGGGAGGGCCAACGAGCAGTACTTC. As protein: CSARYSGRANEQYF.

The gene calls are TRBV6-2 or TRBV6-3 and TRBJ2-2; D not certain. This CDR3 is 15 amino acids long. The germline V gene encodes CDR1 MNHEY and CDR2 SVGEGT. With 6 bases removed from V and 2 bases from J, the gap between germline ends came to 13 bases. The CDR3 DNA is TGTGCCAGCAGGCCTGTAAAGGGTAACACCGGGGAGCTGTTTTTT. Translating it yields CASRPVKGNTGELFF.

The V and J genes are TRBV5-1 and TRBJ1-2, with D possibly TRBD1 on 6 matching bases. Germline V gene lookup returns CDR1 SGHRS and CDR2 YFSETQ. The CDR3 contains 13 residues. Trimming left V 3 bases short and J 10 bases short, with 16 bases between. The CDR3: CASSYGQTESYTF. The CDR3 DNA sequence: TGCGCCAGCAGCTACGGACAGACGGAATCCTACACCTTC.

This clonotype was picked up a small number of times. This chain uses TRBV4-1 with TRBJ1-2; D call uncertain. V was pared by 0 bases and J by 9 bases, with 17 bases between. Germline values: CDR1 MGHRA, CDR2 YSYEKL. The CDR3 length is 15 residues. CDR3 coding DNA: TGCGCCAGCAGCCAAGATAGGGCACCCGGAGTTAGCTACACCTTC. Protein: CASSQDRAPGVSYTF.

There are a few counts of this clonotype. The junction departs from the called germline gene at one end, perhaps through a read error. V is TRBV27 and J is TRBJ2-7, with a possible D match to TRBD1 (6 bases). The germline V gene has CDR1 MNHEY and CDR2 SMNVEV (reference sequence). CDR3 size: 13 residues. The CDR3 protein is CASSSGHIYAQYF. CDR3 in DNA: TGTGCCAGCAGTTCGGGACATATATACGCGCAGTACTTC.

This clonotype turned up a few times. The CDR3 loop is CASSIAGNTGELFF. The CDR3 DNA reads as TGTGCCAGTAGTATAGCCGGGAACACCGGGGAGCTGTTTTTT. This rearrangement joins TRBV19 to TRBJ2-2, with D hard to call. This CDR3 has 14 amino acids. Between the trimmed V and J ends, which lost 1 base and 1 base, there was a span of 4 bases. Germline-derived CDR1 and CDR2 are LNHDA and SQIVND (reference sequence).

In its sample, this clonotype was seen a few times. The J gene is TRBJ2-1, the V gene TRBV20-1, with TRBD1 identical over 7 bases. Germline lookup yields CDR1 DFQATT and CDR2 SNEGSKA (reference sequence). The CDR3 spans 15 residues. After removal of 6 bases from V and 7 bases from J, the junction contained 15 bases not matched to a gene. The CDR3 nucleotides are TGCAGTGCCGTGGGACCGGGACAGAGATTGAATGAGCAGTTCTTC. Residues: CSAVGPGQRLNEQFF.

In its sample, this clonotype was seen a few times. V gene TRBV2 combines with J gene TRBJ2-6; unclear D gene. Trimming pared 7 bases from V and 0 bases from J, leaving 7 bases between. Germline V gene lookup returns CDR1 SNHLY and CDR2 FYNNEI. CDR3 length: 14 amino acids. In nucleotides, the CDR3 is TGTGCCAGCACCGACCCCTCTGGGGCCAACGTCCTGACTTTC. Protein product: CASTDPSGANVLTF. The entire variable domain, with the rest obtained from reference TRBV2 and TRBJ2-6, is as follows: EPEVTQTPSHQVTQMGQEVILRCVPISNHLYFYWYRQILGQKVEFLVSFYNNEISEKSEIFDDQFSVERPDGSNFTLKIRSTKLEDSAMYFCASTDPSGANVLTFGAGSRLTVL.

In this sample, this clonotype turned up many times. The chain carries TRBV10-3 and TRBJ1-3; possible D gene TRBD1, 6 bases. The V and J ends lost 2 bases and 2 bases respectively, with 10 bases between them. Germline CDR1 reads ENHRY; CDR2 reads SYGVKD. The CDR3 spans 15 residues. The CDR3 loop is CAISETGNAGNTIYF. The CDR3 coding sequence is TGTGCCATCAGTGAGACAGGGAACGCTGGAAACACCATATATTTT.